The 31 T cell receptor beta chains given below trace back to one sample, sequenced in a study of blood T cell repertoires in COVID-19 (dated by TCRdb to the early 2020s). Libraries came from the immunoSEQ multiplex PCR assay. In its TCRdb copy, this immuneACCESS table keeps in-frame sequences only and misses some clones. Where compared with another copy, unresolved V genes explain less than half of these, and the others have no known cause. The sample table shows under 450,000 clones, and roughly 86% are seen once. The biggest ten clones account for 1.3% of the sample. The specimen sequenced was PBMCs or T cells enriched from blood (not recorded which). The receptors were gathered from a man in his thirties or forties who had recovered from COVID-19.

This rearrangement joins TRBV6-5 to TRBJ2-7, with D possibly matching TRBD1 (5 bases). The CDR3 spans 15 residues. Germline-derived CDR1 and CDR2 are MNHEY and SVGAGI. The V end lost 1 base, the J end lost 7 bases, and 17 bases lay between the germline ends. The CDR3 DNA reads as TGTGCCAGCAGTTACTACTCTGATGGTAGGGGAGAGCAGTACTTC. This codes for CASSYYSDGRGEQYF.

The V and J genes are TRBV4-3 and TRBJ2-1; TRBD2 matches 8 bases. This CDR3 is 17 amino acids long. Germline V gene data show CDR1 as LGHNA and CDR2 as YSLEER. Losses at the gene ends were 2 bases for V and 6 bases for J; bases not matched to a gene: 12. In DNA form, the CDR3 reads TGCGCCAGCAGCCAACGGGTTTTGGAGCGGGGGTTCAATGAGCAGTTCTTC. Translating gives CASSQRVLERGFNEQFF.

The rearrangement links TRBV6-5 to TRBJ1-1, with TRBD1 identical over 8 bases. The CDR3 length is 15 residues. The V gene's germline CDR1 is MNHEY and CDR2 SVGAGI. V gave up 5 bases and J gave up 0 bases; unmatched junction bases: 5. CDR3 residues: CASSRQGALNTEAFF. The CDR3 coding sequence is TGTGCCAGCAGTCGTCAGGGGGCCCTGAACACTGAAGCTTTCTTT.

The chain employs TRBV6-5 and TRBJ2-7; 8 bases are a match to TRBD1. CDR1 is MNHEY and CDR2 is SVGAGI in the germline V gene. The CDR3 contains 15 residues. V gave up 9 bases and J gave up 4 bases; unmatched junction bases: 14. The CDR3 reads CASYQTGTGQYEQYF. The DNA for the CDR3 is TGTGCCAGTTACCAAACCGGGACAGGACAATACGAGCAGTACTTC.

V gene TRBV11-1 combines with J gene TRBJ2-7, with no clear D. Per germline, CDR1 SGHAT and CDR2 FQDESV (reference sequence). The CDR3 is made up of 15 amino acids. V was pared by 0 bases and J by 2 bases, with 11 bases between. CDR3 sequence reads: CASSLAVAGAYEQYF. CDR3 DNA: TGTGCCAGCAGCTTAGCAGTTGCAGGTGCCTACGAGCAGTACTTC.

CDR3 sequence reads: CASSIAGSYNSPLHF. The CDR3 region has the DNA TGTGCCAGTAGTATAGCGGGGTCCTATAATTCACCCCTCCACTTT. The rearrangement uses TRBV19 and TRBJ1-6; no firm D call. This CDR3 has 15 amino acids. The V end lost 1 base, the J end lost 1 base, and 5 bases lay between the germline ends. Germline CDR1 reads LNHDA; CDR2 reads SQIVND (reference sequence).

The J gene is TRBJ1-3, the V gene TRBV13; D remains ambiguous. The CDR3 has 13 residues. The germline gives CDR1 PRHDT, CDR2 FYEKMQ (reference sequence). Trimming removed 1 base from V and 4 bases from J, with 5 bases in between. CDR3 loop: CASSLDFGNTIYF. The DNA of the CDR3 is TGTGCCAGCAGCTTAGACTTCGGAAACACCATATATTTT.

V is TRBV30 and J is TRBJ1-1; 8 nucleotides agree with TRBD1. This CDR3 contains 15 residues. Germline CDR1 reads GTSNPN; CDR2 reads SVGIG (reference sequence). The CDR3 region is CAFRTGPPMNTEAFF. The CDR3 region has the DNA TGTGCATTTCGGACAGGGCCCCCCATGAACACTGAAGCTTTCTTT.

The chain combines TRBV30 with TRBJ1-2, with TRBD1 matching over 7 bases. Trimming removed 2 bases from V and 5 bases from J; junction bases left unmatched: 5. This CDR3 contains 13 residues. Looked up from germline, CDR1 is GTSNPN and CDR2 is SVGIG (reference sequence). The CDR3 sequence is CAWSPTGRYGYTF. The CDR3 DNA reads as TGTGCCTGGAGTCCGACAGGGAGGTATGGCTACACCTTC. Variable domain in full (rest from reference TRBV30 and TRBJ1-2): SQTIHQWPATLVQPVGSPLSLECTVEGTSNPNLYWYRQAAGRGLQLLFYSVGIGQISSEVPQNLSASRPQDRQFILSSKKLLLSDSGFYLCAWSPTGRYGYTFGSGTRLTVV.

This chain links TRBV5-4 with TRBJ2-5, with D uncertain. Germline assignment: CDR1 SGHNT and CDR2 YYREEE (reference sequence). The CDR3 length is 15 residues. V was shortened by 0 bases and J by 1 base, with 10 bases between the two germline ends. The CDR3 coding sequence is TGTGCCAGCAGCTTGGTTTCAACTATCCAAGAGACCCAGTACTTC. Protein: CASSLVSTIQETQYF.

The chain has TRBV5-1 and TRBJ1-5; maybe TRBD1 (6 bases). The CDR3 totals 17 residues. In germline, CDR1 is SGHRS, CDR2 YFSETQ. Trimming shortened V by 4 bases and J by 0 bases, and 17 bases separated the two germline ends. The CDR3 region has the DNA TGCGCCAGCAGCAGCGGACAGTTTCTATATAGCAATCAGCCCCAGCATTTT. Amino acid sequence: CASSSGQFLYSNQPQHF. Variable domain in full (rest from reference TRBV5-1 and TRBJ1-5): KAGVTQTPRYLIKTRGQQVTLSCSPISGHRSVSWYQQTPGQGLQFLFEYFSETQRNKGNFPGRFSGRQFSNSRSEMNVSTLELGDSALYLCASSSGQFLYSNQPQHFGDGTRLSIL.

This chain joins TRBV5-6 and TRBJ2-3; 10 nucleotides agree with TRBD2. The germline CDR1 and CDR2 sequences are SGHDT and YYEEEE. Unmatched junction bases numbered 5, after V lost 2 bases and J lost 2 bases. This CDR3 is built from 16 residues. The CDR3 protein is CASSFGLAGDTDTQYF. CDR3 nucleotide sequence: TGTGCCAGCAGCTTCGGGCTAGCGGGGGACACAGATACGCAGTATTTT. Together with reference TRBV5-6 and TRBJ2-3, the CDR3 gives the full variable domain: DAGVTQSPTHLIKTRGQQVTLRCSPKSGHDTVSWYQQALGQGPQFIFQYYEEEERQRGNFPDRFSGHQFPNYSSELNVNALLLGDSALYLCASSFGLAGDTDTQYFGPGTRLTVL.

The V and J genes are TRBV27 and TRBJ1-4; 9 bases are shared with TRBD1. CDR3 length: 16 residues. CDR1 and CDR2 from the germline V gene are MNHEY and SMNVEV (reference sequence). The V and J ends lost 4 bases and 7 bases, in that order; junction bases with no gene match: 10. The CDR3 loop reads CASSSMMGQGVEKLFF. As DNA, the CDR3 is TGTGCCAGCAGTTCAATGATGGGACAGGGTGTTGAAAAACTGTTTTTT. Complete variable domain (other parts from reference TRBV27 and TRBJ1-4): EAQVTQNPRYLITVTGKKLTVTCSQNMNHEYMSWYRQDPGLGLRQIYYSMNVEVTDKGDVPEGYKVSRKEKRNFPLILESPSPNQTSLYFCASSSMMGQGVEKLFFGSGTQLSVL.

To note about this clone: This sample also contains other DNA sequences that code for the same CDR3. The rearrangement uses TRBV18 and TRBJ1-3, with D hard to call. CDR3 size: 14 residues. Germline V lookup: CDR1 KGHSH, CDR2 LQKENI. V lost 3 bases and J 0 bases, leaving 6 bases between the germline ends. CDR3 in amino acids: CASSPPGSGNTIYF. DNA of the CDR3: TGTGCCAGCTCACCCCCGGGCTCTGGAAACACCATATATTTT.

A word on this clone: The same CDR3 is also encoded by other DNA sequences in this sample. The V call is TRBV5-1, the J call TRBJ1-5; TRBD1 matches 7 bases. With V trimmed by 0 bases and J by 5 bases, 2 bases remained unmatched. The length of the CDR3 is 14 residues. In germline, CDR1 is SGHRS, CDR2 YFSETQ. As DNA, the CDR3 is TGCGCCAGCAGCTTGGGACAGGGAGATCAGCCCCAGCATTTT. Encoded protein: CASSLGQGDQPQHF.

The CDR3 DNA is TGCGCCAGCAGCCAAGGGGACAGCCGATATGGCTACACCTTC. It yields the protein CASSQGDSRYGYTF. The chain links TRBV4-1 to TRBJ1-2; 7 bases match TRBD1. The germline CDR1 and CDR2 sequences are MGHRA and YSYEKL. CDR3 length: 14 amino acids. V was clipped by 1 base and J by 5 bases; unmatched bases: 4.

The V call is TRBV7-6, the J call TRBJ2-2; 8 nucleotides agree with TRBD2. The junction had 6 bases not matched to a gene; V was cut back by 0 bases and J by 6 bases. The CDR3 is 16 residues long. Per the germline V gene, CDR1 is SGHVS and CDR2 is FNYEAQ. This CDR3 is CASSLAGTRVSGELFF. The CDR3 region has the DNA TGTGCCAGCAGCTTAGCCGGGACTAGGGTCTCCGGGGAGCTGTTTTTT.

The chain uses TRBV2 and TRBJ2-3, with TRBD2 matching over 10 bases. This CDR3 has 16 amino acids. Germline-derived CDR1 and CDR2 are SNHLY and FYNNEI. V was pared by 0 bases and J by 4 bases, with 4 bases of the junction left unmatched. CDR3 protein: CASSEASGGVPDTQYF. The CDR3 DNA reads TGTGCCAGCAGTGAAGCGAGCGGGGGGGTTCCAGATACGCAGTATTTT.

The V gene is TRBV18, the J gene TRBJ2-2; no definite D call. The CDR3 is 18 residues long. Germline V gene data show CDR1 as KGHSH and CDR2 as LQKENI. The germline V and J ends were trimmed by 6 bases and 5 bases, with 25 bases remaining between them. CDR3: CASSSESQVRLGTGELFF. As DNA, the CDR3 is TGTGCCAGCTCGTCCGAGTCGCAGGTCAGGCTTGGGACCGGGGAGCTGTTTTTT. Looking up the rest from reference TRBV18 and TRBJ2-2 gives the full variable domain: NAGVMQNPRHLVRRRGQEARLRCSPMKGHSHVYWYRQLPEEGLKFMVYLQKENIIDESGMPKERFSAEFPKEGPSILRIQQVVRGDSAAYFCASSSESQVRLGTGELFFGEGSRLTVL.

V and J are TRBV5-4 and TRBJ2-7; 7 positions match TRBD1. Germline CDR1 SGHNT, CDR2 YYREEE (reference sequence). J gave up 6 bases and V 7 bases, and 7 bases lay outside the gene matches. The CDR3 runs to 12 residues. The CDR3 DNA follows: TGTGCCAGCTCAGGGGGAAGTCGCGAGCAGTACTTC. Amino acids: CASSGGSREQYF.

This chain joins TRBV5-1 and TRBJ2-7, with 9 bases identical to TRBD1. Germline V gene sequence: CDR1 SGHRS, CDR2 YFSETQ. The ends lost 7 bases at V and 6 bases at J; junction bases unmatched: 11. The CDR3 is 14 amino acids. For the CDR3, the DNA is TGCGCCAGCGCCCTAGGGACAGGGTTTTCCGAGCAGTACTTC. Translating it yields CASALGTGFSEQYF.

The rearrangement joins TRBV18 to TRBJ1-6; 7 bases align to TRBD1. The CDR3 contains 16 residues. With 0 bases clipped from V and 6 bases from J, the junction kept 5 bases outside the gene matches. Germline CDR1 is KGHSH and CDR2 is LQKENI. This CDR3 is CASSPPGQNINSPLHF. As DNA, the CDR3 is TGTGCCAGCTCACCACCGGGACAGAATATTAATTCACCCCTCCACTTT.

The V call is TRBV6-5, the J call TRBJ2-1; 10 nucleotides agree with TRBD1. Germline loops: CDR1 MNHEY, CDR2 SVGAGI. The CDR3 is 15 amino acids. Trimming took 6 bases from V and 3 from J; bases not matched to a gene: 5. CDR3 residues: CASRSRDRGYNEQFF. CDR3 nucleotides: TGTGCCAGCAGGTCCCGGGACAGGGGCTACAATGAGCAGTTCTTC.

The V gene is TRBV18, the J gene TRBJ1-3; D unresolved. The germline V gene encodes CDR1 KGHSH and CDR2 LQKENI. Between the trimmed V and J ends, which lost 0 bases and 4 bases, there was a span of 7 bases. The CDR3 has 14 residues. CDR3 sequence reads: CASSPPAEGNTIYF. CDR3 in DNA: TGTGCCAGCTCACCACCAGCGGAGGGAAACACCATATATTTT.

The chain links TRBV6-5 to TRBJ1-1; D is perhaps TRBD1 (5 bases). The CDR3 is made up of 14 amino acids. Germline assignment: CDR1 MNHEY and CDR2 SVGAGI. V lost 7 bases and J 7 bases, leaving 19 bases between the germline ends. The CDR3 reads CASTGGGRSREAFF. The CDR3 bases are TGTGCCAGCACTGGGGGGGGGAGGTCCCGTGAAGCTTTCTTT.

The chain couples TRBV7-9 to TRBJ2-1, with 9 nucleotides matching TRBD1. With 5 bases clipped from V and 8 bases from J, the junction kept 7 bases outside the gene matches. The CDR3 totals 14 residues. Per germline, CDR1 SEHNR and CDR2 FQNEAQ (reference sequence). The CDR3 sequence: CASSRTGVEDEQFF. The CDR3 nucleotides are TGTGCCAGCAGCCGGACAGGGGTTGAGGATGAGCAGTTCTTC.

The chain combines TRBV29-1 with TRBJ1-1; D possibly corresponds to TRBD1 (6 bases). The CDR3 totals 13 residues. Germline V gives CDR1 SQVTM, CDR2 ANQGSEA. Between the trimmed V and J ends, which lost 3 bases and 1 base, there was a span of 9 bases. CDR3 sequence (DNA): TGCAGCGTTGACAGGGGCTCGAACACTGAAGCTTTCTTT. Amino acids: CSVDRGSNTEAFF. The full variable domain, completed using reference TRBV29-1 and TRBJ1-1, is SAVISQKPSRDICQRGTSLTIQCQVDSQVTMMFWYRQQPGQSLTLIATANQGSEATYESGFVIDKFPISRPNLTFSTLTVSNMSPEDSSIYLCSVDRGSNTEAFFGQGTRLTVV.

This CDR3 is CASSHTGGGKDGEAFF. As DNA, the CDR3 is TGCGCCAGCAGCCATACAGGGGGCGGGAAAGATGGTGAAGCTTTCTTT. The V call is TRBV4-3, the J call TRBJ1-1, with 9 bases that match TRBD1. CDR1 is LGHNA, CDR2 YSLEER, per germline. The trim removed 3 bases at V and 7 bases at J, leaving 12 bases unmatched. The CDR3 has 16 amino acids.

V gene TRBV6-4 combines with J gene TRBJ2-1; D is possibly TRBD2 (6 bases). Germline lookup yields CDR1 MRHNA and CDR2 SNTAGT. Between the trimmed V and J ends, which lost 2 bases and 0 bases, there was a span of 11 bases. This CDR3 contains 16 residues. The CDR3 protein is CASSDGGTASYNEQFF. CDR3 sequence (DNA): TGTGCCAGCAGTGACGGGGGGACGGCCTCCTACAATGAGCAGTTCTTC.

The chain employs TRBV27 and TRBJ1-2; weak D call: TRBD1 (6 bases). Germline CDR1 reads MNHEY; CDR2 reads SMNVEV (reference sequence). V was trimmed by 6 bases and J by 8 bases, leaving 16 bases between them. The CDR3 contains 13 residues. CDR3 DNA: TGTGCCAGCAGAGCCCGACAGGTCCACGGCTACACCTTC. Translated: CASRARQVHGYTF.

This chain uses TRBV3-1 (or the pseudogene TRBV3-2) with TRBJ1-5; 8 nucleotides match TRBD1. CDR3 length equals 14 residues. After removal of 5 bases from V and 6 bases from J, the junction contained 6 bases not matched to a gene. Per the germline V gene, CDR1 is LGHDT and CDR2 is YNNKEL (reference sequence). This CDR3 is CASSSGQGGQPQHF. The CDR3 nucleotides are TGTGCCAGCAGCTCCGGACAGGGAGGTCAGCCCCAGCATTTT.